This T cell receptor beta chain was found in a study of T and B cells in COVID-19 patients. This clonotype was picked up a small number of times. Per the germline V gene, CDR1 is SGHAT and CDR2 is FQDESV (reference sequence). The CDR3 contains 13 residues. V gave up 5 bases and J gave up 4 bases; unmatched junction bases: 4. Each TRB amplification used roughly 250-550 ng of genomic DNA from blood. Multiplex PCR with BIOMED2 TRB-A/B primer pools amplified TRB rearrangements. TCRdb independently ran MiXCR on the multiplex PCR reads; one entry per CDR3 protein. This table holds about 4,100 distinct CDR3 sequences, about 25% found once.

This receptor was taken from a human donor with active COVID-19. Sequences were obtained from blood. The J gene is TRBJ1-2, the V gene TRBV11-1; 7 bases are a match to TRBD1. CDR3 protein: CASSRDRSYGYTF. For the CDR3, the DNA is TGTGCCAGCAGCCGGGACAGAAGCTATGGCTACACCTTC.